This T cell receptor beta chain appears in the sequencing data of a study of T-cell memory formation after mild COVID-19. TCRdb reprocessed the 5' RACE reads via MiXCR and lists one record per CDR3 protein. The sample records around 440,000 distinct CDR3 sequences, over 15% being singletons. This clonotype was detected only a few times. V lost 4 bases to trimming and J lost 8 bases; unmatched junction nucleotides: 14. CDR1 is SGHAT and CDR2 is FQNNGV in the germline V gene. This CDR3 is 16 amino acids long. This receptor was obtained from an adult woman who had mild COVID-19 (a few samples of this study predate the infection). Cell type and time point are not known. V is TRBV11-2 and J is TRBJ2-1, with 7 bases aligning to TRBD2. Sample: PBMCs or a T cell subset sorted from them (not recorded which). CDR3 sequence (DNA): TGTGCCAGCAGCTCGTTCGGGGGAGGGCCGTTGGATGAGCAGTTCTTC. Protein sequence: CASSSFGGGPLDEQFF. The full variable domain, rest sourced from reference TRBV11-2 and TRBJ2-1, is EAGVAQSPRYKIIEKRQSVAFWCNPISGHATLYWYQQILGQGPKLLIQFQNNGVVDDSQLPKDRFSAERLKGVDSTLKIQPAKLEDSAVYLCASSSFGGGPLDEQFFGPGTRLTVL.